This TCR beta chain was recovered during a study of cytomegalovirus exposure and HLA in healthy donors. Using immunoSEQ multiplex PCR, the repertoire was profiled, and TCRdb retains in-frame clones only, with some absent. Seen here are 200,000 to 300,000 clones, around 87% observed once, and the top ten hold about 1.2%. V shed 2 bases, J shed 2 bases, and the junction held 5 bases outside the gene matches. Per the germline V gene, CDR1 is MNHEY and CDR2 is SVGAGI. The CDR3 has 16 residues. Study outcomes and limitations: Both high specificity and high sensitivity reportedly marked the classifier's diagnosis of cytomegalovirus status.

Of note for this clone: The antigen is undetermined.

The sequencing input was PBMCs. The TCR comes from a woman aged 25 to 39 in good health and CMV-seropositive. V gene TRBV6-5 combines with J gene TRBJ2-3; 9 bases are shared with TRBD2. CDR3 sequence (DNA): TGTGCCAGCAGTTACACGGCGGGAGGGTTCACAGATACGCAGTATTTT. Amino acid sequence: CASSYTAGGFTDTQYF.